These T cell receptor beta chains were read from a single sample in a study of blood T cell repertoires in COVID-19. Only in-frame clones appear in the TCRdb table, and some are missing; sequencing was by immunoSEQ multiplex PCR. Found here are about 130,000 clones, about four fifths of them singletons; the top ten hold 18%. Source material: PBMCs or T cells enriched from blood (not recorded which). The source is a man aged 25 to 40 who had recovered from COVID-19. Both conserved end residues are part of each CDR3. The order of the fields is CDR3 DNA, CDR3 protein, V gene, J gene, D gene, clone size. The D gene is left open where the match is weak. Some rows mark clone size as missing; the rest say once, few, many or name a class of expanded clone.

TGTGCCAGCAGTTTTCGGTTCACCGGGGAGCTGTTTTTT	CASSFRFTGELFF	TRBV12-3/TRBV12-4	TRBJ2-2	.	.
TGTGCCAGCAGTGAAGGGACAGGGAGTGAAAAACTGTTTTTT	CASSEGTGSEKLFF	TRBV6-1	TRBJ1-4	TRBD1	.
TGTGCCAGCAGTGACGCCAGGGGCGTTTTTGGCGCCTATGGCTACACCTTC	CASSDARGVFGAYGYTF	TRBV6-4	TRBJ1-2	.	.
TGTGCCAGTAGTTGGGGGGACAGGGGGCTTCAAGAGACCCAGTACTTC	CASSWGDRGLQETQYF	TRBV19	TRBJ2-5	TRBD1	few
TGTGCCAGCAGCCGGGCTCTTGTGCGGGGGGGTGAAGAGACCCAGTACTTC	CASSRALVRGGEETQYF	TRBV5-4	TRBJ2-5	TRBD2	.
TGTGCCAGCGGACTATCGCACACTGAAGCTTTCTTT	CASGLSHTEAFF	TRBV12-3/TRBV12-4	TRBJ1-1	.	few
TGTGCCAGCAGCTTGGGTCGGCAGGCCAATGAGCCCCAGCATTTT	CASSLGRQANEPQHF	TRBV5-5	TRBJ1-5	.	few
TGTGCCAGCAGCTCGACAGGGAACACCGGGGAGCTGTTTTTT	CASSSTGNTGELFF	TRBV5-4	TRBJ2-2	.	.
TGTGCCAGCAGCCAAGATACCTCGCCTAGCGGGAGACCCACAGATACGCAGTATTTT	CASSQDTSPSGRPTDTQYF	TRBV4-2	TRBJ2-3	TRBD2	.
TGTGCCAGCAGCCAAGTAGGAGGGACCACTGAAGCTTTCTTT	CASSQVGGTTEAFF	TRBV3-1/TRBV3-2	TRBJ1-1	.	few
TGTGCCAGTAGTATTGAGAGGGTGGGGAACATTCAGTACTTC	CASSIERVGNIQYF	TRBV19	TRBJ2-4	.	.
TGCGCCAGCAGCTTGGGGCAGGGAAACACCGGGGAGCTGTTTTTT	CASSLGQGNTGELFF	TRBV5-1	TRBJ2-2	.	.
TGTGCTAGTGGTTTGGGGAGGAACACTGAAGCTTTCTTT	CASGLGRNTEAFF	TRBV12-5	TRBJ1-1	.	once